This T cell receptor (beta chain) was sequenced during a study of tumor and adjacent non-tumor tissue in lung cancer. Across the study: Patients comprised about a dozen adenocarcinoma, 2 squamous cell carcinoma and 1 small cell lung cancer. Study-level results: Tumor repertoires had a smaller top 100 clone share than normal lung. Compared with tumor, normal lung showed significantly lower TCR diversity.

J was trimmed by 0 bases and V by 5 bases; bases with no gene match: 10. The length of the CDR3 is 16 residues. The germline V gene has CDR1 DFQATT and CDR2 SNEGSKA (reference sequence). As regards this clonotype: Antigen: not known. A much more abundant neighbour one base away suggests this may be a read error.

The template was RNA from unsorted bulk tissue. A modified ARM-PCR protocol with three rounds of nested PCR amplified TCRbeta. TCRdb independently ran MiXCR on the multiplex PCR reads; one entry per CDR3 protein. Of fewer than 150,000 distinct CDR3 sequences listed, around two thirds were seen once; the top ten hold roughly 20%. The sequenced sample consisted of lung tumor tissue. The J gene is TRBJ2-1, the V gene TRBV20-1; TRBD1 matches 7 bases. The source of this sequence is a man between 60 and 75 years old with small cell lung cancer. Here the CDR3 DNA reads TGCAGTGCTGAGGAAGAGGGGGCAATCTCCTACAATGAGCAGTTCTTC. Its protein product is CSAEEEGAISYNEQFF.